A selection of T cell receptor beta chains follows, all from one sample in a study of Ad26.COV2.S vaccination and SARS-CoV-2 variants. The table came from immunoSEQ multiplex PCR; TCRdb's copy has only in-frame clones and leaves some out. Of roughly 350,000 clones in the sample, roughly 87% were seen once. The source material was peripheral blood, sampled in a trial of Ad26.COV2.S vaccine versus placebo. The origin of the receptors is a person aged 18 to 59 who received the Ad26.COV2.S COVID-19 vaccine or a placebo. The CDR3 runs from the conserved cysteine through the conserved F or W. A D gene is named only where the DNA matches it firmly. Clone size is given for some rows only: seen once, a few or many times, or a class if the clone is expanded.

d_call	clone_size	v_call	j_call	cdr3_nt	cdr3_aa
.	.	TRBV30	TRBJ1-6	TGTGCCTGGAGTGTTACAGGTTATTCACCCCTCCACTTT	CAWSVTGYSPLHF
.	.	TRBV11-2	TRBJ1-1	TGTGCCAGCAACGGGAAGGGAAGTCAACATCGAACTGAAGCTTTCTTT	CASNGKGSQHRTEAFF
TRBD1	.	TRBV18	TRBJ1-5	TGTGCCAGCTCACCCCGGGACAGGCTAAACCCGGTTTTT	CASSPRDRLNPVF
.	.	TRBV7-9	TRBJ1-1	TGTGCCAGCAGCTTAGTGACCTCTTGGGCGAACACTGAAGCTTTCTTT	CASSLVTSWANTEAFF
.	.	TRBV27	TRBJ2-1	TGTGCCAGCAGTTTTAGGCAGGGTGAGCAGTTCTTC	CASSFRQGEQFF
TRBD2	few	TRBV7-2	TRBJ2-3	TGTGCCAGCAGCTTAGGTAGGGGCGGGGGGGCCCCAGATACGCAGTATTTT	CASSLGRGGGAPDTQYF
TRBD1	.	TRBV11-2	TRBJ2-7	TGTGCCAGCAGCTTGGGGGACAGAGTCTACGAGCAGTACTTC	CASSLGDRVYEQYF
.	.	TRBV13	TRBJ1-3	TGTGCCAGCAGCTTAGGGGGGGGAAACACCATATATTTT	CASSLGGGNTIYF
.	once	TRBV24-1	TRBJ2-5	TGTGCCACCAGTGACGGGTCAAAGGGCCGGCCAGGGACCCAGTACTTC	CATSDGSKGRPGTQYF
TRBD1	.	TRBV28	TRBJ1-1	TGTGCCAGCGGGGGGGGACGGACAGGCTGGGAAGCTTTCTTT	CASGGGRTGWEAFF
.	.	TRBV3-1/TRBV3-2	TRBJ1-5	TGTGCCAGCAGCCAAGATCCGAGGGGCAGGCCCAACAATCAGCCCCAGCATTTT	CASSQDPRGRPNNQPQHF
.	.	TRBV30	TRBJ1-1	TGTGCCTGGAGTCCCACTTTGGGGAAAGAAGCTTTCTTT	CAWSPTLGKEAFF
.	.	TRBV6-5	TRBJ2-5	TGTGCCAGCTGGGGGCCCGGGGAGACCCAGTACTTC	CASWGPGETQYF
.	.	TRBV7-2	TRBJ1-4	TGTGCCAGCAGCTTAGCGGGGGGCGCTGGGGAAAAACTGTTTTTT	CASSLAGGAGEKLFF
TRBD1	.	TRBV7-3	TRBJ1-1	TGTGCCAGCAGCTTAATAGGGGGCGCAGGTCTGACTGAAGCTTTCTTT	CASSLIGGAGLTEAFF
.	.	TRBV11-2	TRBJ2-7	TGTGCCAGCAGCCCCGGGATTTGGGATTACGAGCAGTACTTC	CASSPGIWDYEQYF
.	.	TRBV28	TRBJ1-1	TGTGCCAGCAGTTTGAACAGGATGAACACTGAAGCTTTCTTT	CASSLNRMNTEAFF
TRBD2	.	TRBV5-8	TRBJ2-5	TGTGCCAGCAGCTTGGTTTTTGGCGGGGGGACGCGAGAGACCCAGTACTTC	CASSLVFGGGTRETQYF
.	.	TRBV4-2	TRBJ2-7	TGTGCCAGCAGCCAATCCGGGTACGAGCAGTACTTC	CASSQSGYEQYF
.	.	TRBV29-1	TRBJ2-5	TGCAGCGCGGAACTAGCCCAAGAGACCCAGTACTTC	CSAELAQETQYF
TRBD1	.	TRBV7-9	TRBJ1-2	TGTGCCAGCAGCCCTACAGGGGCCGGTCCCAGCTATGGCTACACCTTC	CASSPTGAGPSYGYTF
.	.	TRBV4-1	TRBJ1-3	TGCGCCAGCAGCCAAGAAGGAAGTTATGAAAACACCATATATTTT	CASSQEGSYENTIYF
TRBD1	.	TRBV12-3/TRBV12-4	TRBJ1-4	TGTGCCAGCCAGGACAGGGTGGGGGAAAAACTGTTTTTT	CASQDRVGEKLFF
TRBD2	few	TRBV24-1	TRBJ2-2	TGTGCCACCAGGAGCGGGGGCGACACCGGGGAGCTGTTTTTT	CATRSGGDTGELFF
TRBD2	.	TRBV9	TRBJ2-1	TGTGCCAGCAGCTTTACTAGCGGGGGGGCCTACAATGAGCAGTTCTTC	CASSFTSGGAYNEQFF
.	few	TRBV3-1/TRBV3-2	TRBJ1-3	TGTGCCAGCAGCCCCCGATCGGGGTTTGGAAACACCATATATTTT	CASSPRSGFGNTIYF
.	.	TRBV9	TRBJ1-5	TGTGCCAGCAGCGTAGAACAGAATCAGCCCCAGCATTTT	CASSVEQNQPQHF
.	.	TRBV21-1	TRBJ1-1	TGTGCCAGGGCCGGGGGGCAGTCGAACACTGAAGCTTTCTTT	CARAGGQSNTEAFF
.	.	TRBV6-5	TRBJ1-5	TGTGCCAGCAGGACGAACTGGGGGGCCAATCAGCCCCAGCATTTT	CASRTNWGANQPQHF
TRBD1	.	TRBV7-8	TRBJ2-7	TGTGCCAGCAGCCACAAGACAGGGTTCTCCTACGAGCAGTACTTC	CASSHKTGFSYEQYF
TRBD1	.	TRBV18	TRBJ2-4	TGTGCCAGCTCACCACTCGGGACAGGAAACATTCAGTACTTC	CASSPLGTGNIQYF
.	.	TRBV18	TRBJ2-3	TGTGCCAGCTCATCCGCGGGGACTAGCACAGATACGCAGTATTTT	CASSSAGTSTDTQYF
TRBD1	.	TRBV7-9	TRBJ1-6	TGTGCCAGCAGCTTCCTCAAGACAGGGCAATCACCCCTCCACTTT	CASSFLKTGQSPLHF
TRBD1	.	TRBV6-6	TRBJ2-1	TGTGCCAGCAGTTACGTGGACAGGGGCTACAATGAGCAGTTCTTC	CASSYVDRGYNEQFF
.	.	TRBV9	TRBJ2-5	TGTGCCAGCAGCCCCGGGACTCCAGAGACCCAGTACTTC	CASSPGTPETQYF
.	.	TRBV9	TRBJ2-5	TGTGCCAGCAGCGTCTCTCAAGAGACCCAGTACTTC	CASSVSQETQYF
TRBD1	.	TRBV4-3	TRBJ1-5	TGCGCCAGCAGCCAAGATTCGTCGGGGACAGGAAATCAGCCCCAGCATTTT	CASSQDSSGTGNQPQHF